These T cell receptor beta chains were read from a single sample in a study of blood T cell repertoires in COVID-19. The data were produced by immunoSEQ multiplex PCR, yet TCRdb's version contains in-frame clones alone and is incomplete. This table holds under 400,000 clones, around 85% found once. Sequenced input: PBMCs or T cells enriched from blood (not recorded which). The receptors were sampled from a woman between 35 and 50 years old with acute COVID-19. Both conserved end residues are part of each CDR3. The order of the fields is D gene, J gene, V gene, clone size, CDR3 protein, CDR3 DNA. D genes are given only for firm matches. Clone sizes are given selectively: once, few, many, or a class where the clone is expanded.

D gene: .; J gene: TRBJ2-2; V gene: TRBV7-8; clone size: .; CDR3 protein: CASSLARQTRNTGELFF; CDR3 DNA: TGTGCCAGCAGCTTAGCCCGACAGACAAGGAACACCGGGGAGCTGTTTTTT
D gene: .; J gene: TRBJ1-5; V gene: TRBV6-5; clone size: .; CDR3 protein: CASSRLVVRPQHF; CDR3 DNA: TGTGCCAGCAGTCGACTTGTCGTGCGGCCCCAGCATTTT
D gene: TRBD2; J gene: TRBJ2-1; V gene: TRBV5-1; clone size: few; CDR3 protein: CASSRELAGKDEQFF; CDR3 DNA: TGCGCCAGCAGCCGGGAACTAGCGGGAAAGGATGAGCAGTTCTTC
D gene: TRBD1; J gene: TRBJ1-4; V gene: TRBV13; clone size: .; CDR3 protein: CASSVYDRGRQEKLFF; CDR3 DNA: TGTGCCAGCAGCGTTTACGACAGGGGGCGGCAGGAAAAACTGTTTTTT
D gene: .; J gene: TRBJ2-6; V gene: TRBV7-3; clone size: .; CDR3 protein: CASSLIERAVSGANVLTF; CDR3 DNA: TGTGCCAGCAGCTTAATCGAGCGGGCTGTCTCTGGGGCCAACGTCCTGACTTTC
D gene: .; J gene: TRBJ2-1; V gene: TRBV7-8; clone size: .; CDR3 protein: CASSLTGLGNEQFF; CDR3 DNA: TGTGCCAGCAGCTTGACGGGTCTTGGGAATGAGCAGTTCTTC
D gene: TRBD1; J gene: TRBJ1-1; V gene: TRBV9; clone size: .; CDR3 protein: CASSVGSPGGRNTEAFF; CDR3 DNA: TGTGCCAGCAGCGTAGGCAGCCCAGGGGGAAGGAACACTGAAGCTTTCTTT
D gene: TRBD1; J gene: TRBJ1-5; V gene: TRBV6-5; clone size: .; CDR3 protein: CASSLQGGSNQPQHF; CDR3 DNA: TGTGCCAGCAGTCTACAGGGGGGGAGCAATCAGCCCCAGCATTTT
D gene: TRBD2; J gene: TRBJ2-3; V gene: TRBV14; clone size: few; CDR3 protein: CASTTGTSGRDSTDTQYF; CDR3 DNA: TGTGCCAGCACCACCGGGACTAGCGGGAGGGATAGCACAGATACGCAGTATTTT
D gene: .; J gene: TRBJ2-2; V gene: TRBV19; clone size: .; CDR3 protein: CASRAYTGELFF; CDR3 DNA: TGTGCCAGTAGGGCATACACCGGGGAGCTGTTTTTT
D gene: TRBD1; J gene: TRBJ2-7; V gene: TRBV3-1/TRBV3-2; clone size: few; CDR3 protein: CASSQAPKPNRGPYSNSYEQYF; CDR3 DNA: TGTGCCAGCAGCCAAGCTCCCAAACCTAACAGGGGTCCTTATTCGAACTCCTACGAGCAGTACTTC
D gene: .; J gene: TRBJ1-4; V gene: TRBV7-8; clone size: .; CDR3 protein: CASSAAGQTANEKLFF; CDR3 DNA: TGTGCCAGCAGCGCTGCCGGACAGACCGCCAATGAAAAACTGTTTTTT
D gene: TRBD1; J gene: TRBJ1-4; V gene: TRBV6-5; clone size: .; CDR3 protein: CASSYSGTETEKLFF; CDR3 DNA: TGTGCCAGCAGTTACTCCGGGACAGAGACTGAAAAACTGTTTTTT
D gene: TRBD1; J gene: TRBJ2-5; V gene: TRBV24-1; clone size: .; CDR3 protein: CATSEGDSSLETQYF; CDR3 DNA: TGTGCCACCAGTGAGGGGGACAGCTCGCTGGAGACCCAGTACTTC
D gene: TRBD1; J gene: TRBJ1-1; V gene: TRBV10-3; clone size: .; CDR3 protein: CAISGTGGNTEAFF; CDR3 DNA: TGTGCCATCAGTGGGACAGGGGGGAACACTGAAGCTTTCTTT
D gene: .; J gene: TRBJ1-2; V gene: TRBV19; clone size: .; CDR3 protein: CASSIAGDYGYTF; CDR3 DNA: TGTGCCAGTAGTATAGCAGGGGACTATGGCTACACCTTC
D gene: TRBD1; J gene: TRBJ1-2; V gene: TRBV5-1; clone size: .; CDR3 protein: CASSLVPGGDYGYTF; CDR3 DNA: TGCGCCAGCAGCTTGGTTCCAGGGGGCGACTATGGCTACACCTTC
D gene: .; J gene: TRBJ1-2; V gene: TRBV27; clone size: .; CDR3 protein: CASSLGQDYGYTF; CDR3 DNA: TGTGCCAGCAGTTTAGGGCAGGACTATGGCTACACCTTC
D gene: TRBD1; J gene: TRBJ2-3; V gene: TRBV7-9; clone size: .; CDR3 protein: CASRKDRVTDTQYF; CDR3 DNA: TGTGCCAGCAGAAAGGACAGGGTTACAGATACGCAGTATTTT
D gene: TRBD1; J gene: TRBJ1-5; V gene: TRBV2; clone size: .; CDR3 protein: CASSEDRGYQPQHF; CDR3 DNA: TGTGCCAGCAGCGAAGACAGGGGCTATCAGCCCCAGCATTTT
D gene: TRBD2; J gene: TRBJ2-1; V gene: TRBV27; clone size: .; CDR3 protein: CASSLSRREPYNEQFF; CDR3 DNA: TGTGCCAGCAGTTTATCGAGGCGGGAGCCGTACAATGAGCAGTTCTTC
D gene: .; J gene: TRBJ1-2; V gene: TRBV5-4; clone size: .; CDR3 protein: CASSLGAEYGYTF; CDR3 DNA: TGTGCCAGCAGCTTGGGGGCTGAGTATGGCTACACCTTC
D gene: .; J gene: TRBJ2-2; V gene: TRBV7-2; clone size: .; CDR3 protein: CASSLGERGNTGELFF; CDR3 DNA: TGTGCCAGCAGCTTAGGAGAACGGGGGAACACCGGGGAGCTGTTTTTT
D gene: TRBD1; J gene: TRBJ2-1; V gene: TRBV5-1; clone size: .; CDR3 protein: CASSLQGAINEQFF; CDR3 DNA: TGCGCCAGCAGCTTACAGGGGGCGATTAATGAGCAGTTCTTC
D gene: .; J gene: TRBJ2-5; V gene: TRBV3-1/TRBV3-2; clone size: .; CDR3 protein: CASSQGGETQYF; CDR3 DNA: TGTGCCAGCAGCCAAGGAGGAGAGACCCAGTACTTC
D gene: TRBD1; J gene: TRBJ1-5; V gene: TRBV4-2; clone size: once; CDR3 protein: CASSLGQGAGQPQHF; CDR3 DNA: TGTGCCAGCAGCCTGGGACAGGGGGCCGGTCAGCCCCAGCATTTT
D gene: TRBD1; J gene: TRBJ1-2; V gene: TRBV27; clone size: .; CDR3 protein: CASSITHLTGRHGYTF; CDR3 DNA: TGTGCCAGCAGTATAACACACTTGACAGGGCGCCATGGCTACACCTTC
D gene: .; J gene: TRBJ1-1; V gene: TRBV2; clone size: few; CDR3 protein: CASSEGRNTEAFF; CDR3 DNA: TGTGCCAGCAGTGAAGGCAGGAACACTGAAGCTTTCTTT
D gene: .; J gene: TRBJ1-5; V gene: TRBV2; clone size: once; CDR3 protein: CASKGEGGSQPQHF; CDR3 DNA: TGTGCCAGCAAAGGGGAGGGAGGGAGTCAGCCCCAGCATTTT
D gene: .; J gene: TRBJ2-7; V gene: TRBV3-1/TRBV3-2; clone size: .; CDR3 protein: CASSLASGVSEQYF; CDR3 DNA: TGTGCCAGCAGCCTCGCCTCGGGAGTATCCGAGCAGTACTTC
D gene: TRBD1; J gene: TRBJ2-5; V gene: TRBV24-1; clone size: .; CDR3 protein: CATSAETGAETQYF; CDR3 DNA: TGTGCCACCAGTGCCGAGACAGGGGCAGAGACCCAGTACTTC
D gene: .; J gene: TRBJ2-7; V gene: TRBV5-1; clone size: .; CDR3 protein: CASSLGGGGRPYEQYF; CDR3 DNA: TGCGCCAGCAGTTTAGGCGGGGGCGGCAGACCCTACGAGCAGTACTTC
D gene: .; J gene: TRBJ1-2; V gene: TRBV5-5; clone size: once; CDR3 protein: CASSSRVYGYTF; CDR3 DNA: TGTGCCAGCAGCTCACGGGTATATGGCTACACCTTC
D gene: TRBD2; J gene: TRBJ2-3; V gene: TRBV5-1; clone size: .; CDR3 protein: CASSLEPAGGTDTQYF; CDR3 DNA: TGCGCCAGCAGCTTGGAACCAGCGGGAGGCACAGATACGCAGTATTTT
D gene: TRBD2; J gene: TRBJ2-5; V gene: TRBV27; clone size: .; CDR3 protein: CASSLWAGGETQYF; CDR3 DNA: TGTGCCAGCAGTTTATGGGCGGGGGGAGAGACCCAGTACTTC
D gene: .; J gene: TRBJ2-5; V gene: TRBV2; clone size: .; CDR3 protein: CASSSGRGGTQYF; CDR3 DNA: TGTGCCAGCAGTTCGGGGCGAGGGGGGACCCAGTACTTC
D gene: TRBD1; J gene: TRBJ2-5; V gene: TRBV2; clone size: .; CDR3 protein: CATGGAGETQYF; CDR3 DNA: TGTGCCACAGGGGGCGCGGGAGAGACCCAGTACTTC
D gene: .; J gene: TRBJ1-3; V gene: TRBV10-3; clone size: .; CDR3 protein: CAIRPTNQFGNTIYF; CDR3 DNA: TGTGCCATCAGACCAACCAACCAGTTCGGAAACACCATATATTTT
D gene: .; J gene: TRBJ1-1; V gene: TRBV4-1; clone size: .; CDR3 protein: CASSQGVIGSREAFF; CDR3 DNA: TGCGCCAGCAGCCAAGGGGTCATTGGATCGAGGGAAGCTTTCTTT
D gene: .; J gene: TRBJ2-3; V gene: TRBV7-2; clone size: .; CDR3 protein: CASSPGRPRTDTQYF; CDR3 DNA: TGTGCCAGCAGCCCGGGGAGGCCCCGCACAGATACGCAGTATTTT
D gene: .; J gene: TRBJ1-1; V gene: TRBV29-1; clone size: .; CDR3 protein: CSVVLTGSPEAFF; CDR3 DNA: TGCAGCGTTGTCCTCACAGGGTCCCCTGAAGCTTTCTTT
D gene: TRBD1; J gene: TRBJ1-2; V gene: TRBV5-6; clone size: .; CDR3 protein: CASSWDRFSYNGYTF; CDR3 DNA: TGTGCCAGCAGCTGGGACAGGTTCAGTTACAATGGCTACACCTTC
D gene: .; J gene: TRBJ2-7; V gene: TRBV5-1; clone size: .; CDR3 protein: CASSRDLTSSYEQYF; CDR3 DNA: TGCGCCAGCAGCCGGGACTTAACAAGCTCCTACGAGCAGTACTTC
D gene: .; J gene: TRBJ2-3; V gene: TRBV7-9; clone size: .; CDR3 protein: CASSRDVSTDTQYF; CDR3 DNA: TGTGCCAGCAGCCGCGATGTGAGCACAGATACGCAGTATTTT
D gene: TRBD2; J gene: TRBJ2-1; V gene: TRBV5-4; clone size: .; CDR3 protein: CASSDRSGIGGEQFF; CDR3 DNA: TGTGCCAGCAGCGACCGAAGCGGGATCGGGGGGGAGCAGTTCTTC